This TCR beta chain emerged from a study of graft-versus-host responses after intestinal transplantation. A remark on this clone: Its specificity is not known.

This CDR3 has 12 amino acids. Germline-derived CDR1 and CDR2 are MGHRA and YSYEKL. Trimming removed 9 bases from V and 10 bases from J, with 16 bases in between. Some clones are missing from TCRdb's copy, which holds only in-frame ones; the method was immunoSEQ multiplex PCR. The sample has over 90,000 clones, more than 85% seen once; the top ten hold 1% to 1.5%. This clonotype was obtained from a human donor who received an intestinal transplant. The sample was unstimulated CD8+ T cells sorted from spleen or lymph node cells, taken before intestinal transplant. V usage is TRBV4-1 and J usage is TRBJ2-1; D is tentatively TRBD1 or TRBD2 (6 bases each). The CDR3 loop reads CARGGSGTEQFF. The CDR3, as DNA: TGCGCCAGAGGGGGGAGCGGTACGGAGCAGTTCTTC.